The clone carrying this T cell receptor beta chain was detected only a few times. Antigen specificity is unknown. With 60 Vbeta and 13 Jbeta primers, the PCR was carried out. Sequencing was performed with immunoSEQ multiplex PCR; in TCRdb, only in-frame clones are kept and a portion is missing. The data contain about 130,000 clones, under 80% of them seen just once; the ten biggest clones take up 4.3%. The data derive from a study of cytomegalovirus exposure and HLA in healthy donors. Whole-study results and caveats: Analysis was performed later, and it showed HLA-associated TCR beta chains to be more clonally expanded than equally common others.

Germline-derived CDR1 and CDR2 are SEHNR and FQNEAQ (reference sequence). The V gene end was trimmed by 3 bases and the J gene end by 5 bases; junction bases not matched to a gene: 3. CDR3 length: 14 amino acids. Sequenced sample: PBMCs. The source is a man aged 18 to 30 in good health and CMV-seropositive. The chain joins TRBV7-9 to TRBJ2-5, with TRBD1 identical over 10 bases. The CDR3 DNA sequence: TGTGCCAGCAGCTTTGGGGGACAGGGGGAGACCCAGTACTTC. Translation gives CASSFGGQGETQYF.